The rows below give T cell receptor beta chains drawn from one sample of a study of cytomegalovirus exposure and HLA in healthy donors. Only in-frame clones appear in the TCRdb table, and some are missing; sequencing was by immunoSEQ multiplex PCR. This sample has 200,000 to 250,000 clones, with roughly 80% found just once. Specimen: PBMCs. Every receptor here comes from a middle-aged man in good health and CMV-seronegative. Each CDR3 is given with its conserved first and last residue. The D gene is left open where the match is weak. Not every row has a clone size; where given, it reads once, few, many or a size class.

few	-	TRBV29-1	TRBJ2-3	CSVVGRHTDTQYF	TGCAGCGTTGTGGGGCGCCACACAGATACGCAGTATTTT
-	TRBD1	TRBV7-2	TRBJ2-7	CASSFGDRAYEQYF	TGTGCCAGCAGCTTTGGGGACAGGGCCTACGAGCAGTACTTC
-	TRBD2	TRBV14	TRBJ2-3	CASSQEFKLAADTQYF	TGTGCCAGCAGCCAAGAGTTTAAGCTAGCGGCAGATACGCAGTATTTT
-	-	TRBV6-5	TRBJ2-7	CASRGKGVGTYEQYF	TGTGCCAGCAGGGGAAAAGGGGTGGGCACCTACGAGCAGTACTTC
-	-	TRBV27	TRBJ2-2	CASSSTPSGELFF	TGTGCCAGCAGTTCCACCCCTAGTGGTGAGCTGTTTTTT
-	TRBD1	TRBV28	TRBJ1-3	CASTRHRTGPSSGNTIYF	TGTGCCAGCACCCGACACCGGACAGGCCCTAGCTCTGGAAACACCATATATTTT
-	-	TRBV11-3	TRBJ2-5	CASSLGGDLETQYF	TGTGCCAGCAGCTTAGGGGGCGACTTGGAGACCCAGTACTTC
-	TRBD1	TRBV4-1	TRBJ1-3	CASSLGDRASGNTIYF	TGCGCCAGCAGCCTTGGAGACAGGGCTTCTGGAAACACCATATATTTT
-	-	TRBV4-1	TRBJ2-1	CASSQDPGSEQFF	TGCGCCAGCAGCCAAGATCCGGGGTCTGAGCAGTTCTTC
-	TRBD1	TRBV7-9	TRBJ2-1	CASSPRTGTARYEQFF	TGTGCCAGCAGTCCTCGGACCGGGACAGCAAGGTATGAGCAGTTCTTC
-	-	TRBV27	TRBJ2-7	CASSRTEGLRQYF	TGTGCCAGCAGTCGAACCGAGGGTTTACGTCAGTACTTC
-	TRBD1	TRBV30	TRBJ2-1	CAWSVDRASYNEQFF	TGTGCCTGGAGTGTGGACAGGGCGTCCTACAATGAGCAGTTCTTC
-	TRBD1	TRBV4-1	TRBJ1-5	CASSQGTGLQHF	TGCGCCAGCAGCCAGGGGACAGGGCTCCAGCATTTT
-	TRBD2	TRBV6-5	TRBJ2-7	CASSRTSETSYEQYF	TGTGCCAGCAGCCGGACTAGCGAGACATCCTACGAGCAGTACTTC
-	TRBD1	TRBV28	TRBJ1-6	CASSHGQGFSSYNSPLHF	TGTGCCAGCAGTCACGGACAGGGATTTAGCTCCTATAATTCACCCCTCCACTTT
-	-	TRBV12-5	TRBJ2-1	CASGSRYEQFF	TGTGCTAGTGGTTCGAGGTATGAGCAGTTCTTC
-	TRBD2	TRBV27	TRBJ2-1	CASSLGGGYNEQFF	TGTGCCAGCAGTTTAGGCGGGGGATACAATGAGCAGTTCTTC
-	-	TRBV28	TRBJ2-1	CASSLGGLDNEQFF	TGTGCCAGCAGCTTGGGGGGTTTGGACAATGAGCAGTTCTTC
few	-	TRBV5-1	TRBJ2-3	CASSLVGADYTDTQYF	TGCGCCAGCAGCTTGGTTGGTGCAGACTACACAGATACGCAGTATTTT
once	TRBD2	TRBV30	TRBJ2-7	CAWSRGSSYEQYF	TGTGCCTGGAGTCGCGGGAGCTCCTACGAGCAGTACTTC
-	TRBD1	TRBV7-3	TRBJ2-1	CASSPRQGVYNEQFF	TGTGCCAGCAGCCCCCGACAGGGTGTCTACAATGAGCAGTTCTTC
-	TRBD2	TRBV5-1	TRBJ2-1	CASSLRTGGTSGSKYNEQFF	TGCGCCAGCAGCTTGAGAACAGGGGGGACTAGCGGGAGTAAGTACAATGAGCAGTTCTTC
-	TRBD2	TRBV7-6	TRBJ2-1	CASSSRWGSGPSSYNEQFF	TGTGCCAGCAGCTCGAGGTGGGGTAGCGGGCCCAGCTCCTACAATGAGCAGTTCTTC
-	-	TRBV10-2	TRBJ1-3	CASRVNPGGAGNTIYF	TGCGCCAGCAGAGTGAACCCCGGGGGAGCTGGAAACACCATATATTTT
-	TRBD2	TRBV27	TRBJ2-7	CASSLGGRQTYEQYF	TGTGCCAGCAGTTTAGGCGGGAGACAGACCTACGAGCAGTACTTC
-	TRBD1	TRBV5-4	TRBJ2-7	CASSPGQSSSSYEQYF	TGTGCCAGCAGCCCGGGACAGTCCTCCAGCTCCTACGAGCAGTACTTC
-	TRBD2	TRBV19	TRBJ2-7	CATRTSGTYEQYF	TGTGCCACCCGGACTAGCGGGACCTACGAGCAGTACTTC
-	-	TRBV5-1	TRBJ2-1	CASSLAFQEQFF	TGCGCCAGCAGCTTGGCCTTTCAGGAGCAGTTCTTC
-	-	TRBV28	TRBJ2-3	CASSLGSTDTQYF	TGTGCCAGCAGTTTAGGCAGCACAGATACGCAGTATTTT
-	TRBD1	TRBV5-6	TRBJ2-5	CASSPLPTGWETQYF	TGTGCCAGCAGCCCACTACCGACAGGGTGGGAGACCCAGTACTTC
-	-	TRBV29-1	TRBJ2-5	CSATRETQYF	TGCAGCGCCACCAGAGAGACCCAGTACTTC
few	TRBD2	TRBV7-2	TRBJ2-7	CASRGTSYEQYF	TGTGCCAGCCGTGGGACTAGCTACGAGCAGTACTTC
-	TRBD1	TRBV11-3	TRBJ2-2	CASSWTGGANTGELFF	TGTGCCAGCAGCTGGACAGGGGGCGCGAACACCGGGGAGCTGTTTTTT
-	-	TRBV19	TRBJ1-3	CASSIGGGAAASGNTIYF	TGTGCCAGTAGTATAGGCGGGGGAGCTGCCGCCTCTGGAAACACCATATATTTT
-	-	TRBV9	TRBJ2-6	CASSGRRGAGANVLTF	TGTGCCAGCAGCGGCCGGAGGGGAGCTGGGGCCAACGTCCTGACTTTC
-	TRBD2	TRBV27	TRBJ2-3	CASTSGGTGDTQYF	TGTGCCAGCACTAGCGGAGGAACGGGAGATACGCAGTATTTT
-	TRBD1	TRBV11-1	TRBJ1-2	CASSLGTGAKSRGYTF	TGTGCCAGCAGCTTAGGGACAGGGGCGAAGTCGCGTGGCTACACCTTC
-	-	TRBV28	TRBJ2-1	CASSFAGLVPEQFF	TGTGCCAGCAGTTTTGCGGGCCTAGTACCGGAGCAGTTCTTC
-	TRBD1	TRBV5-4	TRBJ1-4	CASSLGGTAPNEKLFF	TGTGCCAGCAGCTTGGGGGGGACAGCACCTAATGAAAAACTGTTTTTT
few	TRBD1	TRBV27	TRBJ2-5	CASSPWGTVQETQYF	TGTGCCAGCAGTCCATGGGGGACAGTACAAGAGACCCAGTACTTC
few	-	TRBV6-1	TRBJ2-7	CASSERAVPGEQYF	TGTGCCAGCAGTGAAAGGGCCGTCCCGGGGGAGCAGTACTTC
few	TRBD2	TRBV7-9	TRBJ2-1	CASSSGLAGIGSSYNEQFF	TGTGCCAGCAGCTCGGGACTAGCGGGGATTGGGAGCTCCTACAATGAGCAGTTCTTC
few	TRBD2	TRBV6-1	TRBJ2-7	CASSEEAGGSYEQYF	TGTGCCAGCAGTGAAGAAGCGGGAGGTTCCTACGAGCAGTACTTC
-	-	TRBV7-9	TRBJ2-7	CASSTGASATYEQYF	TGTGCCAGCTCAACAGGGGCTAGCGCAACCTACGAGCAGTACTTC
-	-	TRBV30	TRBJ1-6	CACRGDSSYNSPLHF	TGTGCCTGCCGCGGCGACAGCTCCTATAATTCACCCCTCCACTTT
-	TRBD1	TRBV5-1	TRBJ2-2	CASSPDRGGNTGELFF	TGCGCCAGCAGCCCTGACAGGGGAGGAAACACCGGGGAGCTGTTTTTT
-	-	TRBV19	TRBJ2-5	CASTGTLQPETQYF	TGTGCCAGTACCGGGACTCTACAGCCTGAGACCCAGTACTTC